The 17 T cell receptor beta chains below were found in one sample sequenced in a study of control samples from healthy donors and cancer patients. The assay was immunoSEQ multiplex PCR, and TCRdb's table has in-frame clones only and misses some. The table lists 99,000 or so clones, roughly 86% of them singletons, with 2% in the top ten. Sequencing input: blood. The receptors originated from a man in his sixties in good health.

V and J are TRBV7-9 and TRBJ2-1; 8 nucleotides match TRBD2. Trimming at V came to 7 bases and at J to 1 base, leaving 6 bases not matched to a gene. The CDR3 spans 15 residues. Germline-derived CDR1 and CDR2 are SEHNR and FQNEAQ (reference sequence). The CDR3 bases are TGTGCCAGCACCAAGCGGGAGTGGTCCTACAATGAGCAGTTCTTC. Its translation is CASTKREWSYNEQFF.

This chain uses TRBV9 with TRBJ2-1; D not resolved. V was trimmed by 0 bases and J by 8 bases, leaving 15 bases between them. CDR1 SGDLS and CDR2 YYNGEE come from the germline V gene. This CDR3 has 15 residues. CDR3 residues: CASSVDLGALDEQFF. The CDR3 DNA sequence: TGTGCCAGCAGCGTAGACCTCGGAGCCCTTGATGAGCAGTTCTTC.

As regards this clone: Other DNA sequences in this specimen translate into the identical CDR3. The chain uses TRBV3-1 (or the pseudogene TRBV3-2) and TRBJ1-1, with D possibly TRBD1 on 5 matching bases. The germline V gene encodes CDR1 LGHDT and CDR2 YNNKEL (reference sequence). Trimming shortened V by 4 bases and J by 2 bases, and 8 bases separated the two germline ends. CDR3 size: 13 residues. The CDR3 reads CASSPGPNTEAFF. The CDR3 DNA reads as TGTGCCAGCAGCCCGGGACCCAACACTGAAGCTTTCTTT.

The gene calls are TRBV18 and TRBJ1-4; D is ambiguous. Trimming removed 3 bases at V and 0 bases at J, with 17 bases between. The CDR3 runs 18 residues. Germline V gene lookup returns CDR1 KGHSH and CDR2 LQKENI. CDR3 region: CASSPRNSRGPTNEKLFF. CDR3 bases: TGTGCCAGCTCACCCAGGAATTCCCGTGGGCCAACTAATGAAAAACTGTTTTTT.

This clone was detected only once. CDR3 protein: CASSQGVERAYGYTF. DNA of the CDR3: TGTGCCAGCAGCCAAGGTGTAGAGCGAGCCTATGGCTACACCTTC. The rearrangement links TRBV3-1 (or the pseudogene TRBV3-2) to TRBJ1-2; no reliable D call. CDR3 length equals 15 residues. The ends were cut back, 1 base at V and 4 bases at J, with 13 bases in the middle. Germline CDR1 and CDR2: LGHDT and YNNKEL (reference sequence).

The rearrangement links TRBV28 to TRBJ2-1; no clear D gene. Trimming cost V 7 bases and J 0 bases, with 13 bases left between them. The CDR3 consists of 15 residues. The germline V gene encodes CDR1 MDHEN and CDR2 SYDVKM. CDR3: CASTHSPSSYNEQFF. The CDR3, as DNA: TGTGCCAGCACCCACTCCCCAAGCTCCTACAATGAGCAGTTCTTC.

The CDR3 region is CAWRRTGTGNTIYF. DNA of the CDR3: TGTGCCTGGAGAAGGACAGGGACTGGAAACACCATATATTTT. The gene calls are TRBV30 and TRBJ1-3; 8 bases line up with TRBD1. Germline CDR1 GTSNPN, CDR2 SVGIG (reference sequence). The CDR3 contains 14 residues. V lost 3 bases and J lost 2; bases outside the gene matches: 3.

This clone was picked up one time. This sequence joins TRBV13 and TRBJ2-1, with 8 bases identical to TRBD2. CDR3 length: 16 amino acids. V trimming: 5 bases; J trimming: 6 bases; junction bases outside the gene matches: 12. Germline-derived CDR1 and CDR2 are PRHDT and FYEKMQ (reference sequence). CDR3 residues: CASSPPGGASLNEQFF. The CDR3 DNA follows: TGTGCCAGCAGCCCCCCCGGGGGGGCCTCCCTCAATGAGCAGTTCTTC.

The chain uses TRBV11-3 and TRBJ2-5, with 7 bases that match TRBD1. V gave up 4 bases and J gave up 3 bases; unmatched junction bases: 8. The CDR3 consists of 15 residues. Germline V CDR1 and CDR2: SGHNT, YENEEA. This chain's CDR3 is CASSSIGDSKETQYF. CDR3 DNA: TGTGCCAGCAGCTCGATAGGGGACAGCAAAGAGACCCAGTACTTC.

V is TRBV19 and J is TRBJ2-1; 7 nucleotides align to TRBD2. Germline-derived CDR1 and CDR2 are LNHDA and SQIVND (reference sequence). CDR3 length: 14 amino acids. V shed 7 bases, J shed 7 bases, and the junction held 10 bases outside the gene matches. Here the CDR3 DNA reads TGTGCCAGTACCCTAGCGGCCCGTAGGAATGAGCAGTTCTTC. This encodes CASTLAARRNEQFF. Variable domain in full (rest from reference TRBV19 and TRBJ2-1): DGGITQSPKYLFRKEGQNVTLSCEQNLNHDAMYWYRQDPGQGLRLIYYSQIVNDFQKGDIAEGYSVSREKKESFPLTVTSAQKNPTAFYLCASTLAARRNEQFFGPGTRLTVL.

The CDR3 loop is CASNYRGNQPQHF. The CDR3 nucleotides are TGTGCCAGCAATTATCGTGGAAATCAGCCCCAGCATTTT. This chain connects TRBV12-3 or TRBV12-4 to TRBJ1-5; D not resolved. This CDR3 region has 13 residues. V was trimmed by 7 bases and J by 4 bases, leaving 11 bases between them.

The CDR3 reads CASSPFNGRVGGNIQYF. The CDR3 nucleotides are TGTGCCAGCAGTCCGTTCAACGGGAGGGTAGGGGGGAACATTCAGTACTTC. The chain joins TRBV28 to TRBJ2-4; TRBD2 aligns across 8 bases. Trimming cost V 5 bases and J 7 bases; bases outside gene matches: 16. Germline CDR1 and CDR2: MDHEN and SYDVKM. There are 17 residues in the CDR3.

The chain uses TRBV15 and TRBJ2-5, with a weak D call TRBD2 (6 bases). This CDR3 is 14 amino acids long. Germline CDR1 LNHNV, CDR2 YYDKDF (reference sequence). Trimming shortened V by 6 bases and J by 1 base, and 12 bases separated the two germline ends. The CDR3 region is CATSRSGSQETQYF. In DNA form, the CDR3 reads TGTGCCACCAGTCGCAGCGGGTCCCAAGAGACCCAGTACTTC.

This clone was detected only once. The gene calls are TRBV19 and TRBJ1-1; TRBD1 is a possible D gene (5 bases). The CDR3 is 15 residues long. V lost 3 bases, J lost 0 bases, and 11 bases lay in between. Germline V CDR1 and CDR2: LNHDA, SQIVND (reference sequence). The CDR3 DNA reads TGTGCCAGTAGTATGCTCCCGGACATGAACACTGAAGCTTTCTTT. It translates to CASSMLPDMNTEAFF.

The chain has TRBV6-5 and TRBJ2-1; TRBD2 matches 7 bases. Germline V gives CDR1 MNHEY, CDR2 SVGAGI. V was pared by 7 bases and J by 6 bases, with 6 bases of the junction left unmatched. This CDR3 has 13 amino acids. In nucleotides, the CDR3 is TGTGCCAGCACGTGGGAGGGTTTCAATGAGCAGTTCTTC. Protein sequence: CASTWEGFNEQFF.

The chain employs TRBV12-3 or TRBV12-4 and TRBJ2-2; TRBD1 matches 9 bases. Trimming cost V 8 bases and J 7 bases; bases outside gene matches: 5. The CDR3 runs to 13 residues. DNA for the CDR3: TGTGCCAGCTGGACAGGGGTGGTCGGGGAGCTGTTTTTT. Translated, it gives CASWTGVVGELFF.

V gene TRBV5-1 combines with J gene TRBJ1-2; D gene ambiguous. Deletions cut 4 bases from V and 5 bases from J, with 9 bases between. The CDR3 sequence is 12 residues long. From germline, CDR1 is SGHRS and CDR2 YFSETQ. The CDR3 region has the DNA TGCGCCAGCAGCCCGGACGCGTATGGCTACACCTTC. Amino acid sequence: CASSPDAYGYTF.